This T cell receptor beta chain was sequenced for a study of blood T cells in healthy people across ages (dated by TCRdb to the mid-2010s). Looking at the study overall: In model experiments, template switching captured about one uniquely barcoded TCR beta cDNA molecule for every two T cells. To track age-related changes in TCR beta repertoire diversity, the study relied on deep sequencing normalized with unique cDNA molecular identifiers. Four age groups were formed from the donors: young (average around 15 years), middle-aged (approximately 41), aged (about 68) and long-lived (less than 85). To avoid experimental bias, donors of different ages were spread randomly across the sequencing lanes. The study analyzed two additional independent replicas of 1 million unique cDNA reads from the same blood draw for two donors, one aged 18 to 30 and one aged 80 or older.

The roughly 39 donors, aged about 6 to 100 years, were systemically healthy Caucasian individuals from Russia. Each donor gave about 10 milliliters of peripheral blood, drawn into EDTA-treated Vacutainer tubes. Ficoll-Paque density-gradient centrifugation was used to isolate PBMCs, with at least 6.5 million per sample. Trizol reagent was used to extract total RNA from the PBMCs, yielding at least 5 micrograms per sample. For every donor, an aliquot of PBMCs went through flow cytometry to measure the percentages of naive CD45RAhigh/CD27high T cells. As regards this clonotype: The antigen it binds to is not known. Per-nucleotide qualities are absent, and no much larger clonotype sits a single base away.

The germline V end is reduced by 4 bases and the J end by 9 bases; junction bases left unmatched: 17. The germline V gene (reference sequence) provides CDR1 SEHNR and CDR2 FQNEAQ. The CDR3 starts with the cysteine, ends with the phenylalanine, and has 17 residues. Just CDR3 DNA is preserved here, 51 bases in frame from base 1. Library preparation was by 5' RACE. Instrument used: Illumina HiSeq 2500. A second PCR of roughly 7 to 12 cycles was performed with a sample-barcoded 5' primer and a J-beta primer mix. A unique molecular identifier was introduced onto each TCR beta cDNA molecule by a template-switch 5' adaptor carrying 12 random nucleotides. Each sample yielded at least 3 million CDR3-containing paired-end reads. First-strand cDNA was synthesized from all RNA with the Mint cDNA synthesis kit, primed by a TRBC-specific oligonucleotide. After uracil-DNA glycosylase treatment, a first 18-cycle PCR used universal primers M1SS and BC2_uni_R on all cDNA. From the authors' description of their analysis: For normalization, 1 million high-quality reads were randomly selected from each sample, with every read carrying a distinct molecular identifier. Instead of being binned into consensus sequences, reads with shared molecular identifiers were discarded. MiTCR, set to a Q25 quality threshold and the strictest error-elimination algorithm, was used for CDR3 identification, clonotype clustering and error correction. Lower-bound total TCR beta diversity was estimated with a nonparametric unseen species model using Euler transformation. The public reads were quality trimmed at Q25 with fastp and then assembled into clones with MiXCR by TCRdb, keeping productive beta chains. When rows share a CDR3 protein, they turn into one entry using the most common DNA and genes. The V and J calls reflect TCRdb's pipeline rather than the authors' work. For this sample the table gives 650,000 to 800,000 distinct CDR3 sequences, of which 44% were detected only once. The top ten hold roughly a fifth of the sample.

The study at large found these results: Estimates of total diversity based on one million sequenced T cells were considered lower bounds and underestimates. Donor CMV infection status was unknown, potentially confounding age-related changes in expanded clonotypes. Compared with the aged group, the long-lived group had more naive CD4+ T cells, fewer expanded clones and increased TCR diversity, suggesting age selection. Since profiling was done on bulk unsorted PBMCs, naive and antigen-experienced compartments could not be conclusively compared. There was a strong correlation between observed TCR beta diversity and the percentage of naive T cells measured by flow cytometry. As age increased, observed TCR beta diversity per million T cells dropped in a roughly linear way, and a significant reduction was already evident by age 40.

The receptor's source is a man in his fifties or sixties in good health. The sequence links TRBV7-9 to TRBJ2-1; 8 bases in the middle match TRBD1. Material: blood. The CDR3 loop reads CASSSRQGQSQPLEQFF. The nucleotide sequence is TGTGCCAGCAGCTCGAGACAGGGGCAATCTCAACCGCTTGAGCAGTTCTTC.